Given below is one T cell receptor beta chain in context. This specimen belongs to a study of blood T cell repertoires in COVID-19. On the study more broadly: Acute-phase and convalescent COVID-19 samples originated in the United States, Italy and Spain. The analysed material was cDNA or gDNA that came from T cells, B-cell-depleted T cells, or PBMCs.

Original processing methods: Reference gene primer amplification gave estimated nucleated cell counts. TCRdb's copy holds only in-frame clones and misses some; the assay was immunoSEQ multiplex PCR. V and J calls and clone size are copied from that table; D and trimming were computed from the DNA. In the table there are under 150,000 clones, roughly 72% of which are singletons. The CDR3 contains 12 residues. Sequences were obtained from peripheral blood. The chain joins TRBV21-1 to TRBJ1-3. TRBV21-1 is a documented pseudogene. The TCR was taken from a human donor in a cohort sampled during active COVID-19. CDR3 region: CASKLGGNTIYF. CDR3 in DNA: TGTGCCAGCAAGCTGGGCGGGAACACCATATATTTT.